This T cell receptor (beta chain) is from a study of radiation and T cells in renal cell carcinoma. At the level of the study: Nephrectomy followed 15 Gy stereotactic body radiation by 4 weeks.

The data were produced by immunoSEQ multiplex PCR, yet TCRdb's version contains in-frame clones alone and is incomplete. The sample includes some 130,000 clones, 88% of them seen just once. The time point: blood 2 weeks post-SBRT. Treatment of the sample: 15 Gy SBRT to primary tumor, nephrectomy 4 weeks later. This renal cell carcinoma was of the clear cell type. About this clone itself: What it binds is unknown.

Germline values: CDR1 SGHTA, CDR2 FQGNSA. V was clipped by 1 base and J by 3 bases, with 8 bases between them. This CDR3 contains 14 residues. The study, taken as a whole, reports: Top tumor clonotypes rose in blood 2 weeks post-radiation, then contracted.

This sequence joins TRBV7-2 and TRBJ2-3, with D possibly being TRBD2 (5 bases). The sequences come from blood, collected from a patient whose treatment included radiotherapy and nephrectomy. This receptor was obtained from an older woman with renal cell carcinoma. CDR3 sequence (DNA): TGTGCCAGCAGCTTAGGCAGGAGGACAGATACGCAGTATTTT. Its translation: CASSLGRRTDTQYF. Using reference TRBV7-2 and TRBJ2-3 for the parts outside the CDR3, the full variable domain is GAGVSQSPSNKVTEKGKDVELRCDPISGHTALYWYRQSLGQGLEFLIYFQGNSAPDKSGLPSDRFSAERTGGSVSTLTIQRTQQEDSAVYLCASSLGRRTDTQYFGPGTRLTVL.